This TCR beta chain appears in the sequencing data of a study of shared clonotypes between healthy human individuals. The V end was cut by 3 bases, the J end by 7 bases, with 17 bases between. The CDR3 consists of 15 residues. Germline CDR1 reads MGHRA; CDR2 reads YSYEKL. Regarding the study as a whole: It was the few donors that limited the genetic and exposure-history diversity represented.

Some clones are missing from TCRdb's copy, which holds only in-frame ones; the method was immunoSEQ multiplex PCR. The sample consists of about 2.1 million clones, just under 95% of them appearing once. For this clone: Its antigen is undetermined.

The naive CD8 fraction comprised CD45RO-negative cells positively selected for CCR7 and excluded terminally differentiated effector memory CD45RA+ cells. The receptor's source is a man between 18 and 35 years old in good health. Some clones in this sample may be carry-over from other donors' samples. The source material was naive CD8+ T cells from PBMCs. The V and J genes are TRBV4-1 and TRBJ2-3; D possibly uses TRBD1 or TRBD2 (5 bases each). The CDR3 sequence is CASSHPGAGLYTQYF. CDR3 DNA: TGCGCCAGCAGCCACCCCGGGGCAGGGCTATATACGCAGTATTTT.